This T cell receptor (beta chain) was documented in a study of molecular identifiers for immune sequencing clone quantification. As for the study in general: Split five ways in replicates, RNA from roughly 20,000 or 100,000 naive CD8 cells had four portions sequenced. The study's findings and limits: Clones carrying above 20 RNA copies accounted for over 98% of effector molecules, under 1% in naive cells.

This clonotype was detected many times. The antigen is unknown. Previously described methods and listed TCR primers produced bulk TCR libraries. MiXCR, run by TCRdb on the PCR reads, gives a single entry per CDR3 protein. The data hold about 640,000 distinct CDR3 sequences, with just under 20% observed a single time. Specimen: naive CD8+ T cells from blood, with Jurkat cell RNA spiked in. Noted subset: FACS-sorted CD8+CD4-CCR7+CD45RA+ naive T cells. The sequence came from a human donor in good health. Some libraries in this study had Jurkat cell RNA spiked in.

The DNA of the CDR3 is TGTGCCAGCAGCCAAGACCCTGACCCCGATTACAATGAGCAGTTCTTC. Translation: CASSQDPDPDYNEQFF. The chain is built from TRBV3-1 and TRBJ2-1; no clear D gene. Germline assignment: CDR1 LGHDT and CDR2 YNNKEL (reference sequence). V gave up 0 bases and J gave up 4 bases, with 13 bases separating them. The length of the CDR3 is 16 residues.